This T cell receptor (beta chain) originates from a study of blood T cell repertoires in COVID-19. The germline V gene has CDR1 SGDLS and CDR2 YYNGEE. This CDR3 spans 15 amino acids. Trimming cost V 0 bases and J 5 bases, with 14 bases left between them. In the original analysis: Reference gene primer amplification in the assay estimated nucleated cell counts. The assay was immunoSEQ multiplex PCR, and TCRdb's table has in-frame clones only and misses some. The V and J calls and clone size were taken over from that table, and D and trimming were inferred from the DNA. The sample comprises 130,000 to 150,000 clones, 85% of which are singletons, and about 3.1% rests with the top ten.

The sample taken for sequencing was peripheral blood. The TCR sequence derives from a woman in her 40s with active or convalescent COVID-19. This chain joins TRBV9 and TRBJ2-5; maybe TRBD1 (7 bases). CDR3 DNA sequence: TGTGCCAGCAGCGTAGAAGGAGGGGGCGTTGAGACCCAGTACTTC. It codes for CASSVEGGGVETQYF.